This entry lists 11 T cell receptor beta chains sequenced from one sample in a study of cytomegalovirus exposure and HLA in healthy donors. A multiplex PCR was run with 60 Vbeta primers and 13 Jbeta primers. Clones were read by immunoSEQ multiplex PCR, and TCRdb kept only the in-frame ones, dropping some. The table records about 98,000 clones, roughly 70% of them present only once. Sequencing used PBMCs. The receptors were sampled from a man in his forties or fifties in good health and CMV-seronegative.

Notes on this clone: Relative to the germline gene, one junction end is altered; a read error may explain this. The rearrangement uses TRBV7-7 and TRBJ2-2; D is perhaps TRBD1 (6 bases). CDR3 size: 16 residues. The germline V gene encodes CDR1 SSHAT and CDR2 FNYEAQ (reference sequence). The CDR3 DNA follows: TGTGCTAGCAGCTTAGTCTCAGGGGACCCCACCGGGGAGCTGTTTTTT. Translation: CASSLVSGDPTGELFF.

This clone appeared a few times. The chain is built from TRBV27 and TRBJ1-2, with D maybe TRBD1 (5 bases). Trimming cost V 5 bases and J 4 bases, with 20 bases left between them. Germline lookup yields CDR1 MNHEY and CDR2 SMNVEV (reference sequence). This CDR3 is built from 16 residues. The CDR3 sequence: CASSPHPRQPPYGYTF. CDR3 DNA: TGTGCCAGCAGTCCCCACCCCCGACAGCCCCCCTATGGCTACACCTTC.

The CDR3 spells CASSSRGVSYEQYF. CDR3 bases: TGTGCCAGCAGCTCTAGAGGAGTCTCCTACGAGCAGTACTTC. The V and J genes are TRBV7-2 and TRBJ2-7; D unresolved. The CDR3 loop spans 14 amino acids. Germline lookup yields CDR1 SGHTA and CDR2 FQGNSA. V lost 4 bases and J lost 0, with 10 bases in between.

The chain couples TRBV6-5 to TRBJ1-3, with D unresolved. This CDR3 has 15 residues. CDR1 and CDR2 from the germline V gene are MNHEY and SVGAGI. V lost 5 bases to trimming and J lost 4 bases, with 15 bases between them. The CDR3 DNA is TGTGCCAGCAGTCAATGGTACGGGAGCGGAAACACCATATATTTT. It translates to CASSQWYGSGNTIYF.

This rearrangement joins TRBV6-1 to TRBJ1-1; 8 nucleotides match TRBD1. V gave up 5 bases and J gave up 8 bases; unmatched junction bases: 10. The CDR3 consists of 14 residues. Germline loops: CDR1 MNHNS, CDR2 SASEGT. This CDR3 is CASSTETGVGEAFF. In DNA, the CDR3 is TGTGCCAGCAGTACGGAGACAGGGGTGGGCGAAGCTTTCTTT.

This clone was found a few times. V and J are TRBV4-1 and TRBJ2-1; 11 bases map to TRBD1. This CDR3 has 15 amino acids. V was clipped by 2 bases and J by 12 bases; unmatched bases: 9. The germline V gene encodes CDR1 MGHRA and CDR2 YSYEKL. The CDR3, as DNA: TGCGCCAGCAGCCAACTGGGACAGGGGGGCCAAGGGCAGTTCTTC. Amino acid sequence: CASSQLGQGGQGQFF.

The V and J genes are TRBV28 and TRBJ1-2, with unresolved D. CDR3 length equals 12 residues. In germline, CDR1 is MDHEN, CDR2 SYDVKM. CDR3 protein: CAVYLREYGYTF. As DNA, the CDR3 is TGTGCGGTATATCTCCGAGAATATGGCTACACCTTC.

The chain couples TRBV2 to TRBJ2-7; 10 nucleotides line up with TRBD1. The CDR3 spans 15 residues. The germline gives CDR1 SNHLY, CDR2 FYNNEI. After removal of 7 bases from V and 5 bases from J, the junction contained 11 bases not matched to a gene. The CDR3 DNA follows: TGTGCCAGCATTTCCCGAGCGACAGGGGGCGACGAGCAGTACTTC. This sequence encodes CASISRATGGDEQYF.

The CDR3 DNA reads as TGTGCCACCAACCCCGGGCTCCGGGGTCCCTACGAGCAGTACTTC. Translated: CATNPGLRGPYEQYF. This chain connects TRBV15 to TRBJ2-7; D perhaps matches TRBD2 (5 bases). V gave up 7 bases and J gave up 2 bases, with 18 bases separating them. Germline CDR1 reads LNHNV; CDR2 reads YYDKDF (reference sequence). The CDR3 is 15 amino acids. The full variable domain, completed using reference TRBV15 and TRBJ2-7, is DAMVIQNPRYQVTQFGKPVTLSCSQTLNHNVMYWYQQKSSQAPKLLFHYYDKDFNNEADTPDNFQSRRPNTSFCFLDIRSPGLGDTAMYLCATNPGLRGPYEQYFGPGTRLTVT.

DNA for the CDR3: TGTGCCACAGAGCGGGAGGTGATGGGGGAGCAGTACTTC. It is translated as CATEREVMGEQYF. The chain has TRBV6-5 and TRBJ2-7, with 9 bases that match TRBD2. Germline V gene sequence: CDR1 MNHEY, CDR2 SVGAGI. V was clipped by 10 bases and J by 7 bases; unmatched bases: 11. CDR3 size: 13 residues.

The chain employs TRBV9 and TRBJ2-3; D call uncertain. This CDR3 is built from 12 residues. Trimming left V 3 bases short and J 4 bases short, with 6 bases between. The germline V gene has CDR1 SGDLS and CDR2 YYNGEE. In nucleotides, the CDR3 is TGTGCCAGCAGCGAGTGGCCAGATACGCAGTATTTT. Amino acid sequence: CASSEWPDTQYF.